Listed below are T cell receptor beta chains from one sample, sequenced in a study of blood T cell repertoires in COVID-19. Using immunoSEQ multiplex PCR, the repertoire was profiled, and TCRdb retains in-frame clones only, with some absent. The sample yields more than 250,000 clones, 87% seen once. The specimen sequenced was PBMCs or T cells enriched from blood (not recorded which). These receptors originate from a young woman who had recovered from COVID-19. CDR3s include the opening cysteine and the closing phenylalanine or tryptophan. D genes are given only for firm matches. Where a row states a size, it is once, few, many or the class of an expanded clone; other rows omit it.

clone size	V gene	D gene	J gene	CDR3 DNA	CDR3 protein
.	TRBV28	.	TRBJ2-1	TGTGCCAGCAGTTTACTTTCGGTCCCCGGGGAATACAATGAGCAGTTCTTC	CASSLLSVPGEYNEQFF
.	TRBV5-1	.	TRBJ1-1	TGCGCCAGCAGCTTGGAAATGGGACTGATGAACACTGAAGCTTTCTTT	CASSLEMGLMNTEAFF
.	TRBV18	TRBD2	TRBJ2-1	TGTGCCAGCTCGCCTAGCGGGGACTACAATGAGCAGTTCTTC	CASSPSGDYNEQFF
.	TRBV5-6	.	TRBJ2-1	TGTGCCAGCAGCTTGGGGGCTTACAGGACACAACATGACAATGAGCAGTTCTTC	CASSLGAYRTQHDNEQFF
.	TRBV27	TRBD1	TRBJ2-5	TGTGCCAGCAGTTGGGGACAGGGAACACAAGAGACCCAGTACTTC	CASSWGQGTQETQYF
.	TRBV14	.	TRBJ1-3	TGTGCCAGCAGCCTACTCAGGGGTACTGGAAACACCATATATTTT	CASSLLRGTGNTIYF
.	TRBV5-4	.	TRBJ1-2	TGTGCCAGCAGCTTGGATACAGGTCTTAACTATGGCTACACCTTC	CASSLDTGLNYGYTF
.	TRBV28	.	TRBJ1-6	TGTGCCAGCGCGGAGCACTCCTATAATTCACCCCTCCACTTT	CASAEHSYNSPLHF
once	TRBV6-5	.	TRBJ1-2	TGTGCCAGCAGTCATCAGGGATCGGATGGCTACACCTTC	CASSHQGSDGYTF
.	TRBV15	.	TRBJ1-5	TGTGCCACCAGTCCGGGCAATCAGCCCCAGCATTTT	CATSPGNQPQHF
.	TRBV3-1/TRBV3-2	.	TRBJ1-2	TGTGCCAGCAGCCAAGATCGCCGGGATGCTAACTATGGCTACACCTTC	CASSQDRRDANYGYTF
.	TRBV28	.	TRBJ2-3	TGTGCCAGCAGCCCCACTAACGGCGGGGTGGTAGATACGCAGTATTTT	CASSPTNGGVVDTQYF
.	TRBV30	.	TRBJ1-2	TGTGCCTGGTCGACGGGACATGGCTATGGCTACACCTTC	CAWSTGHGYGYTF
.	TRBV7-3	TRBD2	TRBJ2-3	TGTGCCAGCAGCTCGATCCTAGCGGGAGGCACAGATACGCAGTATTTT	CASSSILAGGTDTQYF
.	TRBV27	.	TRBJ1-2	TGTGCCAGCAGTAGGAGCGGGGGGGCCTATGGCTACACCTTC	CASSRSGGAYGYTF
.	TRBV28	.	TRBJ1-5	TGTGCCAGCAGTCTCGACAGTAACCTGGGGCCCCAGCATTTT	CASSLDSNLGPQHF
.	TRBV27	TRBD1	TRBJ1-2	TGTGCCAGCAGTTTAGATTGGACAGGGGTCCCCTATGGCTACACCTTC	CASSLDWTGVPYGYTF
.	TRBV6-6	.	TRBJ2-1	TGTGCCAGCAGTTACCAGGGGACCCCCTCCTACAATGAGCAGTTCTTC	CASSYQGTPSYNEQFF
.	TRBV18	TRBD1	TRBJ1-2	TGTGCCAGCGCCCCTGTAACAGGGGGGACCGGCTATGGCTACACCTTC	CASAPVTGGTGYGYTF
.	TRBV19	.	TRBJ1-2	TGTGCCAGTAGTATGTACAGCCCTTTCTATGGCTACACCTTC	CASSMYSPFYGYTF
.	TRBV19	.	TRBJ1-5	TGTGCCAGTAGCCCATTGCGACAGCCCCAGCATTTT	CASSPLRQPQHF
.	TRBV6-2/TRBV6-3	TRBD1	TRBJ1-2	TGTGCCAGCAGTTACTTGAGTACGGGACAGGGGTATGGCTACACCTTC	CASSYLSTGQGYGYTF